The 30 T cell receptor beta chains below were found in one sample sequenced in a study of blood T cell repertoires in COVID-19. Measured with immunoSEQ multiplex PCR; TCRdb has only the in-frame clones, and not every one. Altogether about 300,000 clones are present, about 86% being singletons, with the ten largest covering about 1.2%. The sample consisted of peripheral blood. The source of these receptors is a woman aged 45-65 years with acute or convalescent COVID-19.

This sequence joins TRBV19 and TRBJ2-2, with 10 positions matching TRBD2. The trim removed 7 bases at V and 9 bases at J, leaving 14 bases unmatched. The CDR3 loop spans 16 amino acids. CDR1 is LNHDA, CDR2 SQIVND, per germline (reference sequence). CDR3 in amino acids: CASNPLAGSVKRELFF. CDR3 DNA: TGTGCCAGTAATCCACTAGCGGGGTCTGTCAAGAGGGAGCTGTTTTTT.

V gene TRBV7-2 combines with J gene TRBJ2-4, with D maybe TRBD1 (6 bases). The CDR3 totals 13 residues. Germline V CDR1 and CDR2: SGHTA, FQGNSA. Trimming pared 3 bases from V and 8 bases from J, leaving 11 bases between. CDR3 DNA sequence: TGTGCCAGCAGCTTCGCCAGGGGTGACATTCAGTACTTC. This encodes CASSFARGDIQYF.

The chain couples TRBV5-6 to TRBJ1-6, with a tentative D call TRBD1 (5 bases). Trimming took 4 bases from V and 7 from J, leaving 15 bases between them. CDR1 is SGHDT and CDR2 is YYEEEE in the germline V gene. The CDR3 covers 15 residues. The CDR3 sequence: CASSDGRRDNSPLHF. The CDR3 DNA reads as TGTGCCAGCAGCGATGGGCGGCGGGACAATTCACCCCTCCACTTT.

On this clone itself: This same CDR3 is encoded by further DNA sequences in the sample. The gene calls are TRBV18 and TRBJ2-1, with 13 bases that match TRBD2. V lost 6 bases, J lost 4 bases, and 3 bases stayed unmatched. The CDR3 sequence is 15 residues long. Germline loops: CDR1 KGHSH, CDR2 LQKENI. The CDR3 protein is CASSPTSGGYNEQFF. For the CDR3, the DNA is TGTGCCAGCTCGCCGACTAGCGGGGGGTACAATGAGCAGTTCTTC. Full variable domain (outside the CDR3, taken from reference TRBV18 and TRBJ2-1): NAGVMQNPRHLVRRRGQEARLRCSPMKGHSHVYWYRQLPEEGLKFMVYLQKENIIDESGMPKERFSAEFPKEGPSILRIQQVVRGDSAAYFCASSPTSGGYNEQFFGPGTRLTVL.

This sequence joins TRBV2 and TRBJ1-3; TRBD1 matches 9 bases. CDR3 length: 15 amino acids. The V gene's germline CDR1 is SNHLY and CDR2 FYNNEI. Losses at the gene ends were 8 bases for V and 4 bases for J; bases not matched to a gene: 9. CDR3 residues: CASAQDRGFGNTIYF. The CDR3 region has the DNA TGTGCCAGCGCCCAGGACAGGGGCTTCGGAAACACCATATATTTT.

This chain connects TRBV5-5 to TRBJ2-3; a possible D gene is TRBD1 (6 bases). V dropped 4 bases and J dropped 4 bases, with 10 bases sitting between them. Germline CDR1 SGHKS, CDR2 YYEKEE (reference sequence). The CDR3 runs to 13 residues. The CDR3 DNA sequence: TGTGCCAGCAGCCCAGGGGCGTCAGATACGCAGTATTTT. Encoded protein: CASSPGASDTQYF.

The V gene is TRBV7-2, the J gene TRBJ1-1, with 11 bases identical to TRBD1. V shed 5 bases and J 0 bases; nucleotides not matched to a gene: 11. Germline CDR1 is SGHTA and CDR2 is FQGNSA. CDR3 length: 18 amino acids. CDR3 bases: TGTGCCAGCAGCCGCCGACGGACAGGGGGCTCGGTGAACACTGAAGCTTTCTTT. It codes for CASSRRRTGGSVNTEAFF.

The table lists this clone with many counts. The chain recombines TRBV5-8 with TRBJ2-1, with 10 bases matching TRBD1. The V and J ends lost 2 bases and 6 bases, in that order; junction bases with no gene match: 11. CDR1 and CDR2 (germline): SGHTS, YDEGEE. This CDR3 spans 17 amino acids. In DNA, the CDR3 is TGTGCCAGCAGCTTAACCCGGACAGGGGGTTCCCTCAATGAGCAGTTCTTC. Protein product: CASSLTRTGGSLNEQFF.

J is TRBJ1-6 and V is TRBV18; 11 nucleotides agree with TRBD1. This CDR3 has 17 amino acids. In germline, CDR1 is KGHSH, CDR2 LQKENI. V gave up 3 bases and J gave up 10 bases; unmatched junction bases: 11. The CDR3 DNA sequence: TGTGCCAGCTCACCTAACATGGGACAGGGGGGCATGTCACCCCTCCACTTT. The encoded protein is CASSPNMGQGGMSPLHF.

The chain has TRBV2 and TRBJ1-3; D gene ambiguous. The CDR3 runs to 14 residues. The germline V and J ends were trimmed by 2 bases and 7 bases, with 12 bases remaining between them. Per germline, CDR1 SNHLY and CDR2 FYNNEI. This CDR3 reads CASSESLMGNTIYF. The CDR3, as DNA: TGTGCCAGCAGTGAAAGCCTTATGGGCAACACCATATATTTT.

The chain joins TRBV6-2 or TRBV6-3 to TRBJ2-7, with a possible D match to TRBD1 (5 bases). CDR1 and CDR2 from the germline V gene are MNHEY and SVGEGT. V was cut by 5 bases and J by 3 bases, with 11 bases left in between. The CDR3 is 13 residues long. In nucleotides, the CDR3 is TGTGCCAGCAGTCGTGACAGCCTCTACGAGCAGTACTTC. It encodes CASSRDSLYEQYF.

This rearrangement joins TRBV10-3 to TRBJ2-1, with 8 positions matching TRBD2. Germline V lookup: CDR1 ENHRY, CDR2 SYGVKD. The length of the CDR3 is 18 residues. With V trimmed by 6 bases and J by 5 bases, 18 bases remained unmatched. The CDR3 DNA reads TGTGCCATCAGGGGACTAGAATCGGACTACGGTTCTAACAATGAGCAGTTCTTC. It specifies CAIRGLESDYGSNNEQFF.

V and J are TRBV29-1 and TRBJ1-2; 8 bases map to TRBD1. Looked up from germline, CDR1 is SQVTM and CDR2 is ANQGSEA. Trimming at V came to 5 bases and at J to 3 bases, leaving 2 bases not matched to a gene. This CDR3 is 12 amino acids long. DNA for the CDR3: TGCAGCGTTTTGACAGGGGACTATGGCTACACCTTC. Encoded protein: CSVLTGDYGYTF.

This chain links TRBV2 with TRBJ2-7, with 7 bases identical to TRBD1. There are 14 residues in the CDR3. Germline V gives CDR1 SNHLY, CDR2 FYNNEI. The V segment lost 7 bases and the J segment 3 bases; nucleotides outside the gene matches: 9. CDR3 amino acids: CASNSQGVGYEQYF. The CDR3 DNA sequence: TGTGCCAGCAATTCCCAGGGGGTAGGCTACGAGCAGTACTTC.

Here the CDR3 reads CASSVALGGFYEQYF. Here the CDR3 DNA reads TGTGCCAGCAGCGTAGCTCTGGGAGGGTTCTACGAGCAGTACTTC. The rearrangement links TRBV9 to TRBJ2-7; TRBD2 agrees at 7 bases. This CDR3 spans 15 amino acids. Looked up from germline, CDR1 is SGDLS and CDR2 is YYNGEE. V lost 0 bases to trimming and J lost 3 bases; unmatched junction nucleotides: 6. Combining the CDR3 with reference TRBV9 and TRBJ2-7 gives the whole variable domain DSGVTQTPKHLITATGQRVTLRCSPRSGDLSVYWYQQSLDQGLQFLIQYYNGEERAKGNILERFSAQQFPDLHSELNLSSLELGDSALYFCASSVALGGFYEQYFGPGTRLTVT.

The genes are TRBV18 and TRBJ1-1; no reliable D call. Trimming took 4 bases from V and 1 from J, leaving 16 bases between them. Germline V gives CDR1 KGHSH, CDR2 LQKENI. This CDR3 is built from 16 residues. The CDR3 sequence is CASSLSSDLGNTEAFF. The CDR3 bases are TGTGCCAGCTCACTATCTTCGGACTTGGGGAACACTGAAGCTTTCTTT.

The rearrangement joins TRBV5-1 to TRBJ2-5; 9 bases align to TRBD1. From germline, CDR1 is SGHRS and CDR2 YFSETQ. J was trimmed by 5 bases and V by 4 bases; bases with no gene match: 6. The CDR3 sequence is 14 residues long. CDR3 coding DNA: TGCGCCAGCAGCGTACAGGGGGCTGGGGAGACCCAGTACTTC. Translated, it gives CASSVQGAGETQYF.

This chain links TRBV10-1 with TRBJ2-5; D is ambiguous. This CDR3 region has 14 residues. Germline CDR1 and CDR2: WNHNN and SYGVQD (reference sequence). Deletions cut 3 bases from V and 5 bases from J, with 13 bases between. The CDR3 nucleotides are TGCGCCAGCAGTGATGTGAGAAATCTGGAGACCCAGTACTTC. Amino acids: CASSDVRNLETQYF.

The chain combines TRBV25-1 with TRBJ2-7; 11 bases are shared with TRBD2. With V trimmed by 4 bases and J by 4 bases, 9 bases remained unmatched. The germline V gene encodes CDR1 MGHDK and CDR2 SYGVNS. CDR3 size: 16 residues. As DNA, the CDR3 is TGTGCCAGCAGTGGGGTAGCGGGAGGGCCTTTTTACGAGCAGTACTTC. Translation: CASSGVAGGPFYEQYF.

Notes on this clone: One junction end disagrees with the germline gene, perhaps due to a read error. The V call is TRBV7-9, the J call TRBJ2-1, with 7 bases lining up with TRBD2. The CDR3 length is 14 residues. The germline gives CDR1 SEHNR, CDR2 FQNEAQ (reference sequence). The CDR3 is CASGFARETGEQFF. The CDR3 bases are TGTGCCAGCGGCTTTGCGCGGGAGACCGGTGAGCAGTTCTTC.

The V gene is TRBV5-6, the J gene TRBJ1-6, with 9 bases that match TRBD1. The CDR3 loop spans 15 amino acids. Per germline, CDR1 SGHDT and CDR2 YYEEEE. V dropped 1 base and J dropped 7; count of bases not matched to a gene: 3. The CDR3 loop reads CASSLLGQGNSPLHF. In DNA form, the CDR3 reads TGTGCCAGCAGCTTGCTAGGACAGGGGAATTCACCCCTCCACTTT.

The chain is built from TRBV7-8 and TRBJ1-1, with 8 bases identical to TRBD1. The ends lost 4 bases at V and 10 bases at J; junction bases unmatched: 5. Germline values: CDR1 SGHVS, CDR2 FQNEAQ. This CDR3 has 12 amino acids. CDR3 protein: CASSSYRGSAFF. CDR3 in DNA: TGTGCCAGCAGCTCTTACAGGGGGTCAGCTTTCTTT.

The chain joins TRBV10-1 to TRBJ2-2; tentatively, D is TRBD2 (5 bases). The CDR3 spans 15 residues. The V gene lost 3 bases and the J gene lost 4 bases, with 12 bases spanning the gap. The germline V gene encodes CDR1 WNHNN and CDR2 SYGVQD (reference sequence). CDR3 amino acids: CASSERGRGTGELFF. CDR3 nucleotide sequence: TGCGCCAGCAGTGAACGGGGTCGAGGCACCGGGGAGCTGTTTTTT.

The genes are TRBV7-2 and TRBJ1-6, with 7 bases matching TRBD1. This CDR3 contains 15 residues. In germline, CDR1 is SGHTA, CDR2 FQGNSA. J lost 8 bases, V lost 5 bases, and 9 bases had no gene match. The CDR3 nucleotides are TGTGCCAGCAGCCCCCGTGGACAGGACCATTCACCCCTCCACTTT. This encodes CASSPRGQDHSPLHF.

Here the CDR3 reads CASTPHRDRSYEQYF. The CDR3 DNA sequence: TGTGCCAGCACCCCGCATCGGGACAGGAGCTACGAGCAGTACTTC. The rearrangement joins TRBV27 to TRBJ2-7, with 8 bases that match TRBD1. In germline, CDR1 is MNHEY, CDR2 SMNVEV (reference sequence). The CDR3 has 15 amino acids. Losses at the gene ends were 7 bases for V and 3 bases for J; bases not matched to a gene: 11.

The chain carries TRBV18 and TRBJ2-2; 7 nucleotides align to TRBD1. The ends lost 5 bases at V and 1 base at J; junction bases unmatched: 4. This CDR3 is 15 amino acids long. Germline CDR1 KGHSH, CDR2 LQKENI. The CDR3 DNA sequence: TGTGCCAGCTCAGGGAACAGGGGGAACACCGGGGAGCTGTTTTTT. Its protein product is CASSGNRGNTGELFF.

V gene TRBV2 combines with J gene TRBJ1-2; D gene ambiguous. V was clipped by 0 bases and J by 11 bases, with 13 bases between them. In germline, CDR1 is SNHLY, CDR2 FYNNEI. This CDR3 is 13 amino acids long. Here the CDR3 DNA reads TGTGCCAGCAGTGAAGCGTCAGCGAATTGGTACACCTTC. Translating gives CASSEASANWYTF.

The V and J genes are TRBV7-9 and TRBJ1-1, with a tentative D call TRBD1 (5 bases). V shed 5 bases and J shed 3 bases, with 13 bases lying between them. Germline V lookup: CDR1 SEHNR, CDR2 FQNEAQ (reference sequence). This CDR3 is 14 amino acids long. The CDR3 loop is CASSPRQKHTEAFF. In DNA, the CDR3 is TGTGCCAGCAGCCCCAGACAGAAGCACACTGAAGCTTTCTTT. Looking up the rest from reference TRBV7-9 and TRBJ1-1 gives the full variable domain: DTGVSQNPRHKITKRGQNVTFRCDPISEHNRLYWYRQTLGQGPEFLTYFQNEAQLEKSRLLSDRFSAERPKGSFSTLEIQRTEQGDSAMYLCASSPRQKHTEAFFGQGTRLTVV.

This chain uses TRBV6-5 with TRBJ1-2, with D unclear. Looked up from germline, CDR1 is MNHEY and CDR2 is SVGAGI. V was clipped by 4 bases and J by 4 bases, with 16 bases between them. This CDR3 is 15 amino acids long. The CDR3 loop reads CASSSLTVSLYGYTF. In DNA, the CDR3 is TGTGCCAGCAGTTCGTTAACAGTTTCCCTCTATGGCTACACCTTC.

The rearrangement joins TRBV6-5 to TRBJ1-5; maybe TRBD1 (6 bases). Germline V gene sequence: CDR1 MNHEY, CDR2 SVGAGI. This CDR3 contains 14 residues. V lost 6 bases, J lost 1 base, and 10 bases lay in between. CDR3 bases: TGTGCCAGCAGCTTGGACAGAAGCAATCAGCCCCAGCATTTT. Protein sequence: CASSLDRSNQPQHF.